These 12 T cell receptor beta chains were sequenced from one sample in a study of blood T cell repertoires in COVID-19. Sequenced by immunoSEQ multiplex PCR; TCRdb stores in-frame clones only, minus some. The sample has 300,000 to 400,000 clones; 65% to 90% are singletons. Sequences were obtained from PBMCs or T cells enriched from blood (not recorded which). The receptors were gathered from a woman between 40 and 50 years old with acute COVID-19.

V gene TRBV5-1 combines with J gene TRBJ2-5, with 9 nucleotides matching TRBD1. The germline V gene has CDR1 SGHRS and CDR2 YFSETQ. The CDR3 is 14 residues long. The V segment lost 7 bases and the J segment 5 bases; nucleotides outside the gene matches: 9. Here the CDR3 DNA reads TGCGCCAGCGGACAACAGGGGGCGCAGGAGACCCAGTACTTC. It specifies CASGQQGAQETQYF.

V usage is TRBV7-2 and J usage is TRBJ1-1; 9 nucleotides line up with TRBD1. Trimming took 5 bases from V and 6 from J; bases not matched to a gene: 10. This CDR3 has 15 amino acids. Germline V gene lookup returns CDR1 SGHTA and CDR2 FQGNSA. CDR3 in DNA: TGTGCCAGCAGCCCCAATGAACAGGGGGCCTCTGAAGCTTTCTTT. Protein product: CASSPNEQGASEAFF.

This clone appeared a single time. The V and J genes are TRBV4-3 and TRBJ2-1; no clear D gene. CDR3 length: 20 amino acids. V lost 0 bases and J 4 bases, leaving 25 bases between the germline ends. The germline V gene encodes CDR1 LGHNA and CDR2 YSLEER. CDR3 in DNA: TGCGCCAGCAGCCAAGATATCTACAGCCCGACCCGTTCCCTATACAATGAGCAGTTCTTC. Protein product: CASSQDIYSPTRSLYNEQFF.

The chain is built from TRBV11-2 and TRBJ2-5; D is possibly TRBD2 (6 bases). Germline CDR1 is SGHAT and CDR2 is FQNNGV. The ends were cut back, 2 bases at V and 5 bases at J, with 12 bases in the middle. The CDR3 has 14 amino acids. The CDR3 DNA follows: TGTGCCAGCAGCTTAAGGGCTAGCGTGGAGACCCAGTACTTC. Translation gives CASSLRASVETQYF.

The V and J genes are TRBV19 and TRBJ1-5; the match to TRBD1 covers 12 bases. The CDR3 is 18 residues long. Germline V gene lookup returns CDR1 LNHDA and CDR2 SQIVND (reference sequence). With V trimmed by 7 bases and J by 6 bases, 16 bases remained unmatched. CDR3 nucleotide sequence: TGTGCCAGTATCCCCAAACTTCCGGGACAGGGGGCTGCTCAGCCCCAGCATTTT. Its translation: CASIPKLPGQGAAQPQHF.

This clone was recorded a few times. The chain employs TRBV4-3 and TRBJ2-7; 7 bases line up with TRBD2. The germline gives CDR1 LGHNA, CDR2 YSLEER. Losses at the gene ends were 0 bases for V and 1 base for J; bases not matched to a gene: 6. This CDR3 contains 16 residues. The CDR3 is CASSQEYPSGSYEQYF. The DNA of the CDR3 is TGCGCCAGCAGCCAAGAGTATCCTAGCGGATCCTACGAGCAGTACTTC.

The gene calls are TRBV11-1 and TRBJ1-1; no definite D call. In germline, CDR1 is SGHAT, CDR2 FQDESV (reference sequence). The V and J ends lost 3 bases and 5 bases respectively, with 10 bases between them. The CDR3 runs 13 residues. The CDR3 region has the DNA TGTGCCAGCAGCTTGGGAGGAAGGACTGAAGCTTTCTTT. It yields the protein CASSLGGRTEAFF.

The chain recombines TRBV19 with TRBJ2-5; 10 positions agree with TRBD2. V was pared by 4 bases and J by 1 base, with 6 bases of the junction left unmatched. CDR1 and CDR2 (germline): LNHDA, SQIVND (reference sequence). This CDR3 spans 16 amino acids. CDR3 in DNA: TGTGCCAGTAGTACCCCCCTAGCGGGGGTCCAAGAGACCCAGTACTTC. Its protein is CASSTPLAGVQETQYF. Looking up the rest from reference TRBV19 and TRBJ2-5 gives the full variable domain: DGGITQSPKYLFRKEGQNVTLSCEQNLNHDAMYWYRQDPGQGLRLIYYSQIVNDFQKGDIAEGYSVSREKKESFPLTVTSAQKNPTAFYLCASSTPLAGVQETQYFGPGTRLLVL.

J is TRBJ1-3 and V is TRBV6-6, with no clear D. CDR3 size: 14 residues. Trimming removed 7 bases from V and 2 bases from J, with 12 bases in between. Germline assignment: CDR1 MNHNY and CDR2 SVGAGI (reference sequence). Here the CDR3 DNA reads TGTGCCAGCACCCCCGATGAGGCTGGAAACACCATATATTTT. It encodes CASTPDEAGNTIYF.

This clone was observed a handful of times. The rearrangement uses TRBV6-2 or TRBV6-3 and TRBJ1-5; TRBD1 matches 7 bases. Trimming at V came to 2 bases and at J to 5 bases, leaving 6 bases not matched to a gene. The CDR3 consists of 15 residues. Germline V CDR1 and CDR2: MNHEY, SVGEGT. CDR3 loop: CASSYLDRVHQPQHF. The CDR3 DNA sequence: TGTGCCAGCAGTTACCTAGACAGGGTGCATCAGCCCCAGCATTTT.

The chain combines TRBV5-1 with TRBJ2-3, with a weak D call TRBD2 (6 bases). The CDR3 consists of 14 residues. Trimming took off 4 bases at V and 0 bases at J, with 9 bases between the two ends. Germline lookup yields CDR1 SGHRS and CDR2 YFSETQ. The CDR3 protein is CASSTSSSTDTQYF. DNA for the CDR3: TGCGCCAGCAGCACTAGCAGCAGCACAGATACGCAGTATTTT. The whole variable domain, remainder taken from reference TRBV5-1 and TRBJ2-3, is KAGVTQTPRYLIKTRGQQVTLSCSPISGHRSVSWYQQTPGQGLQFLFEYFSETQRNKGNFPGRFSGRQFSNSRSEMNVSTLELGDSALYLCASSTSSSTDTQYFGPGTRLTVL.

The rearrangement joins TRBV6-1 to TRBJ1-2, with D possibly being TRBD1 (5 bases). Trimming removed 2 bases at V and 8 bases at J, with 9 bases between. Germline V CDR1 and CDR2: MNHNS, SASEGT. This CDR3 is 12 amino acids long. The CDR3 sequence is CASSELEGGYTF. The CDR3 region has the DNA TGTGCCAGCAGTGAACTGGAGGGGGGCTACACCTTC.